Sequencing of this T cell receptor beta chain was carried out in a study of molecular identifiers for immune sequencing clone quantification. This clonotype was counted between two and nine times. The target antigen is unknown. TCRdb used MiXCR to reprocess the PCR reads, holding one entry per CDR3 protein. This sample carries over 100,000 distinct CDR3 sequences, 35% of them seen once, and the ten largest clones take roughly 9.7%. Overall study findings and caveats: Clones of above 20 RNA copies carried over 98% of effector molecules; in naive cells they carried under 1%. Investigators reportedly could detect spiked Jurkat TCR RNA from one cell among 950,000 or so naive cells.

The V end lost 8 bases, the J end lost 1 base, and 5 bases lay between the germline ends. Germline CDR1 LNHNV, CDR2 YYDKDF (reference sequence). The CDR3 extends over 12 amino acids. This TCR was recovered from a human donor in good health. Some libraries in this study had Jurkat cell RNA spiked in. The rearrangement joins TRBV15 to TRBJ2-2; D remains unclear. Source material: naive CD8+ T cells from blood, with Jurkat cell RNA spiked in. The subset: FACS-sorted CD8+CD4-CCR7+CD45RA+ naive T cells. CDR3 region: CATEENTGELFF. CDR3 coding DNA: TGTGCCACCGAGGAGAACACCGGGGAGCTGTTTTTT.